This T cell receptor beta chain is drawn from a study of regulatory T cells in long-lasting Graves disease. The authors built TCR beta libraries using iRepertoire HTBI primers and Arm-PCR of CDR3 regions. The authors' processing: Samples jointly harbored 60 to 65 TRBV and about 15 TRBJ segments. MiXCR, applied by TCRdb to the multiplex PCR reads, yields one record per CDR3 protein. The V and J calls reflect TCRdb's pipeline rather than the authors' work. Of over 200,000 distinct CDR3 sequences listed, around a sixth are singletons. Time point specified: newly diagnosed GD, antithyroid drugs for less than 3 months. The TCR library was made from RNA extracted from PBMCs. This clonotype occurred many times. The same sample was also studied in work on T cells in Graves' hyperthyroidism and ophthalmopathy. This second study notes: First-round RT-PCR with HTBI primers amplified the TCR CDR3 region. In the blood, most expanded thyroid clonotypes above 0.001 appeared as well.

The specimen comprised peripheral blood mononuclear cells (PBMCs), sampled at new diagnosis, from a patient treated with antithyroid drugs. The source is a woman in her thirties with Graves disease.

The CDR3 sequence: CASSLVRDSPLHF. The CDR3 DNA reads TGTGCCAGCAGCTTGGTGAGGGATTCACCCCTCCACTTT. The chain has TRBV7-9 and TRBJ1-6; D uncertain. In germline, CDR1 is SEHNR, CDR2 FQNEAQ (reference sequence). The CDR3 totals 13 residues. The V and J ends lost 3 bases and 8 bases respectively, with 8 bases between them.